This is a list of T cell receptor beta chains from one sample in a study of fetal regulatory T cell absence and autoimmunity. The protocol was immunoSEQ multiplex PCR, while the TCRdb copy is restricted to in-frame clones and leaves out a portion. This sample yields some 46,000 clones, of which roughly 83% are seen a single time; 0.35% to 0.45% belongs to the top ten. Sample: cord blood. The receptors derive from a newborn boy with IPEX syndrome. Both conserved end residues are part of each CDR3. D genes are given only for firm matches. Clone sizes are given selectively: once, few, many, or a class where the clone is expanded.

d_gene,v_gene,abundance,j_gene,CDR3aa,CDR3nt
NA,TRBV7-8,NA,TRBJ2-2,CASSLVRGTGELFF,TGTGCCAGCAGCTTAGTCAGGGGCACCGGGGAGCTGTTTTTT
NA,TRBV10-3,NA,TRBJ1-1,CAISESGANTEAFF,TGTGCCATCAGTGAGTCCGGGGCGAACACTGAAGCTTTCTTT
NA,TRBV6-5,NA,TRBJ1-1,CASTRQRNTEAFF,TGTGCCAGCACCAGACAGAGGAACACTGAAGCTTTCTTT
NA,TRBV5-6,NA,TRBJ2-3,CASSQGLAADTQYF,TGTGCCAGCAGCCAGGGGCTAGCGGCAGATACGCAGTATTTT
NA,TRBV2,few,TRBJ2-7,CASSEPGTYEQYF,TGTGCCAGCAGTGAACCGGGAACCTACGAGCAGTACTTC
NA,TRBV29-1,NA,TRBJ1-1,CSVEEGRSEAFF,TGCAGCGTTGAAGAGGGACGGAGTGAAGCTTTCTTT
NA,TRBV28,NA,TRBJ1-1,CASSAGYFRVHTEAFF,TGTGCCAGCAGTGCCGGATATTTCCGGGTGCACACTGAAGCTTTCTTT
NA,TRBV6-5,NA,TRBJ1-1,CASKQGGTEAFF,TGTGCCAGCAAGCAGGGTGGCACTGAAGCTTTCTTT
NA,TRBV19,NA,TRBJ2-4,CASSIGDIQYF,TGTGCCAGTAGTATCGGTGACATTCAGTACTTC
TRBD2,TRBV19,NA,TRBJ2-1,CASSFWTSGPPGEQFF,TGTGCCAGTAGTTTTTGGACTAGCGGGCCCCCCGGTGAGCAGTTCTTC
NA,TRBV19,NA,TRBJ2-1,CASSMRGGIYNEQFF,TGTGCCAGTAGTATGCGTGGCGGGATCTACAATGAGCAGTTCTTC
NA,TRBV30,once,TRBJ2-2,CAWSVGQGGSTGELFF,TGTGCCTGGAGTGTAGGGCAGGGGGGCAGCACCGGGGAGCTGTTTTTT
TRBD2,TRBV6-5,NA,TRBJ2-2,CATSYSRTSGTGELFF,TGTGCCACCAGTTACTCTAGGACTAGTGGTACCGGGGAGCTGTTTTTT
NA,TRBV7-9,NA,TRBJ1-3,CASSSDRFGGNTIYF,TGTGCCAGCAGCTCCGACAGGTTTGGTGGAAACACCATATATTTT
TRBD1,TRBV30,NA,TRBJ2-7,CAWSPGQGPYEQYF,TGTGCCTGGAGTCCGGGACAGGGACCCTACGAGCAGTACTTC
NA,TRBV5-1,NA,TRBJ2-2,CASSLLEGGELFF,TGCGCCAGCAGCTTGCTCGAGGGCGGGGAGCTGTTTTTT
TRBD1,TRBV5-6,NA,TRBJ1-5,CASSSTGTGYQPQHF,TGTGCCAGCAGCTCAACCGGGACAGGGTATCAGCCCCAGCATTTT
NA,TRBV7-2,once,TRBJ2-2,CASSLFGATGELFF,TGTGCCAGCAGCTTATTTGGGGCCACCGGGGAGCTGTTTTTT
NA,TRBV7-6,NA,TRBJ2-1,CASSLAGDGPMPIFF,TGTGCCAGCAGCTTAGCCGGGGACGGCCCGATGCCTATATTCTTC
NA,TRBV6-4,NA,TRBJ2-3,CASSAGTPSTDTQYF,TGTGCCAGCAGTGCTGGGACACCTAGCACAGATACGCAGTATTTT
NA,TRBV6-6,NA,TRBJ2-3,CASSSRDTQYF,TGTGCCAGCAGTTCTAGGGATACGCAGTATTTT
NA,TRBV30,NA,TRBJ2-2,CAWNTNTGELFF,TGTGCCTGGAACACGAACACCGGGGAGCTGTTTTTT
TRBD1,TRBV4-1,NA,TRBJ1-1,CASSQRPLTGGEDTEAFF,TGCGCCAGCAGCCAAAGGCCTTTAACAGGGGGCGAGGACACTGAAGCTTTCTTT
NA,TRBV18,NA,TRBJ2-5,CASSPGFETQYF,TGTGCCAGCTCACCAGGGTTCGAGACCCAGTACTTC
NA,TRBV19,NA,TRBJ1-5,CASSMAGINQPQHF,TGTGCCAGTAGTATGGCAGGGATCAATCAGCCCCAGCATTTT
TRBD1,TRBV16,NA,TRBJ1-2,CASSQSSGTGDGYTF,TGTGCCAGCAGCCAATCATCCGGGACAGGGGATGGCTACACCTTC
TRBD1,TRBV7-2,NA,TRBJ1-4,CASSREGASGEKLFF,TGTGCCAGCAGCCGCGAGGGGGCGAGTGGAGAAAAACTGTTTTTT
TRBD1,TRBV5-5,NA,TRBJ1-4,CASSLIQGAVNEKLFF,TGTGCCAGCAGCTTGATACAGGGGGCGGTTAATGAAAAACTGTTTTTT
NA,TRBV4-3,NA,TRBJ2-7,CASSQDPGGVSYEQYF,TGCGCCAGCAGCCAAGATCCAGGTGGCGTCTCCTACGAGCAGTACTTC
NA,TRBV2,NA,TRBJ2-7,CASRGSYEQYF,TGTGCCAGTAGGGGCTCCTACGAGCAGTACTTC
NA,TRBV10-3,NA,TRBJ2-1,CAIRGGAGHDEQFF,TGTGCCATCAGGGGGGGGGCCGGCCACGATGAGCAGTTCTTC
NA,TRBV10-3,NA,TRBJ1-5,CAISESKSQPQHF,TGTGCCATCAGTGAGTCGAAGTCCCAGCCCCAGCATTTT
NA,TRBV5-5,NA,TRBJ2-3,CASSLADSTDTQYF,TGTGCCAGCAGCTTGGCAGACAGCACAGATACGCAGTATTTT
TRBD2,TRBV11-3,NA,TRBJ2-1,CASSLATSGLYNEQFF,TGTGCCAGCAGCTTAGCGACTAGCGGGCTCTACAATGAGCAGTTCTTC
NA,TRBV5-4,NA,TRBJ2-1,CASSLARSSYNEQFF,TGTGCCAGCAGCTTGGCCAGGAGCTCCTACAATGAGCAGTTCTTC
NA,TRBV6-5,NA,TRBJ2-7,CASSNIYEQYF,TGTGCCAGCAGTAATATCTACGAGCAGTACTTC
NA,TRBV2,NA,TRBJ2-3,CASSWRFTDTQYF,TGTGCCAGCTCGTGGCGGTTCACAGATACGCAGTATTTT
TRBD1,TRBV7-9,few,TRBJ1-6,CASSLKRTGGETLHF,TGTGCCAGCAGCTTAAAGCGGACAGGGGGCGAAACCCTCCACTTT
TRBD1,TRBV10-3,once,TRBJ1-2,CAIRRDRGSYGYTF,TGTGCCATCAGGCGGGACAGGGGTAGCTATGGCTACACCTTC
TRBD1,TRBV11-2,few,TRBJ2-7,CASSFRTGATYEQYF,TGTGCCAGCAGCTTCCGGACAGGGGCGACCTACGAGCAGTACTTC
NA,TRBV5-4,NA,TRBJ2-7,CASSPTHGTLIIYEQYF,TGTGCCAGCAGCCCAACCCATGGGACACTTATAATTTACGAGCAGTACTTC
NA,TRBV9,NA,TRBJ1-3,CASSGDQRNTIYF,TGTGCCAGCAGCGGGGACCAAAGAAACACCATATATTTT
NA,TRBV7-9,NA,TRBJ1-1,CASSSQRFVPEAFF,TGTGCCAGCAGCTCCCAGAGGTTCGTTCCTGAAGCTTTCTTT
NA,TRBV5-3,NA,TRBJ1-1,CAIQRQQGAEAFF,TGTGCCATCCAGAGACAGCAGGGCGCTGAAGCTTTCTTT
TRBD1,TRBV15,NA,TRBJ2-2,CATSKGTDTGELFF,TGTGCCACCAGCAAAGGGACAGACACCGGGGAGCTGTTTTTT
NA,TRBV5-1,NA,TRBJ2-3,CASSLTMRHTDTQYF,TGCGCCAGCAGCTTGACTATGCGGCACACAGATACGCAGTATTTT
NA,TRBV6-5,NA,TRBJ2-2,CASSLNTGELFF,TGTGCCAGCAGCCTTAACACCGGGGAGCTGTTTTTT